These T cell receptor beta chains were read from a single sample in a study of radiation and T cells in renal cell carcinoma. Method: immunoSEQ multiplex PCR; TCRdb's copy keeps in-frame clones and lacks some. The sample carries some 150,000 clones, 86% recorded once. The sequencing used blood, collected from a patient whose treatment included radiotherapy and nephrectomy. These receptors all come from a woman aged 45-65 years with renal cell carcinoma. Both conserved end residues are part of each CDR3. The D gene is left open where the match is weak. Clone size is shown for a subset of rows, as once, few, many or a class of expanded clone.

v_call,clone_size,d_call,j_call,cdr3_nt,cdr3_aa
TRBV5-1,-,TRBD2,TRBJ2-1,TGCGCCAGCAGTTCGGGACTAGCGGGAGTTAGCAATGAGCAGTTCTTC,CASSSGLAGVSNEQFF
TRBV10-1,-,-,TRBJ2-5,TGCGCCAGCAGTGAGAATATTGGGGACAACCAAGAGACCCAGTACTTC,CASSENIGDNQETQYF
TRBV7-2,-,-,TRBJ2-7,TGTGCCAGCGGAGAACTTTCCTACGAGCAGTACTTC,CASGELSYEQYF
TRBV6-5,-,TRBD1,TRBJ1-6,TGTGCCAGCAGTCCCAGGGGACAGTATAATTCACCCCTCCACTTT,CASSPRGQYNSPLHF
TRBV5-8,-,-,TRBJ2-1,TGTGCCAGCAGCCCCAACCCTGGATGGGACTCCTACAATGAGCAGTTCTTC,CASSPNPGWDSYNEQFF
TRBV5-4,-,TRBD1,TRBJ1-4,TGTGCCAGCAGCCTGGGACAGGGGGTGCGTGAAAAACTGTTTTTT,CASSLGQGVREKLFF
TRBV5-4,-,TRBD2,TRBJ2-7,TGTGCCAGCAGCTTGGTTGGGCTAGCGGGGGAAGAGCAGTACTTC,CASSLVGLAGEEQYF
TRBV5-1,-,TRBD1,TRBJ1-2,TGCGCCAGCAGCCCTATGACAGGGGGAGTGAACTATGGCTACACCTTC,CASSPMTGGVNYGYTF
TRBV5-4,-,-,TRBJ2-7,TGTGCCAGCAGCAAGGAGACCAGCTCCTACGAGCAGTACTTC,CASSKETSSYEQYF
TRBV4-1,-,TRBD1,TRBJ2-7,TGCGCCAGCAGCCCCCGGGACAGGTCCTACGAGCAGTACTTC,CASSPRDRSYEQYF
TRBV9,-,TRBD1,TRBJ2-3,TGTGCCAGCAGCACCCGACAGGGTAGCACAGATACGCAGTATTTT,CASSTRQGSTDTQYF
TRBV6-5,-,TRBD1,TRBJ1-2,TGTGCCAGCAGGCGGACAGGGGGCTATGGCTACACCTTC,CASRRTGGYGYTF
TRBV6-1,-,-,TRBJ2-7,TGTGCCAGCAGCTTATTGGTGGCGGGGGAGCAGTACTTC,CASSLLVAGEQYF
TRBV18,-,-,TRBJ2-7,TGTGCCAGCTCACCAGGAGTTCGCTACGAGCAGTACTTC,CASSPGVRYEQYF
TRBV5-4,-,-,TRBJ1-1,TGTGCCAGCAGACGAGAGACAGGCGGAGTGAACACTGAAGCTTTCTTT,CASRRETGGVNTEAFF
TRBV7-2,-,-,TRBJ2-7,TGTGCCAGCAGCCCCCGATACGAGCAGTACTTC,CASSPRYEQYF
TRBV4-3,-,-,TRBJ1-2,TGCGCCAGCAGCCAAGATTCAGGGTATGGCTACACCTTC,CASSQDSGYGYTF
TRBV5-5,-,-,TRBJ2-5,TGTGCCAGCAGCCCGCGGGGTCAGGGGGTCCAAGAGACCCAGTACTTC,CASSPRGQGVQETQYF
TRBV9,-,-,TRBJ2-1,TGTGCCAGCAGCGGCCACCCCCGGGGGAACAATGAGCAGTTCTTC,CASSGHPRGNNEQFF
TRBV20-1,-,-,TRBJ2-7,TGCAGTGCTAAGAGTTACGAGCAGTACTTC,CSAKSYEQYF
TRBV5-1,-,-,TRBJ1-1,TGCGCCAGCAGCTTGGAGGTGGAACTTATGAACACTGAAGCTTTCTTT,CASSLEVELMNTEAFF
TRBV5-4,-,-,TRBJ1-1,TGTGCCAGCAGCTTGGACAGGGAGAACACTGAAGCTTTCTTT,CASSLDRENTEAFF
TRBV30,-,-,TRBJ2-5,TGTGCCTCCAGTGACCACCAAGAGACCCAGTACTTC,CASSDHQETQYF
TRBV28,-,TRBD2,TRBJ2-1,TGTGCCAGCAGTTTAGCGGCGGGAGGGCCGGGGAATGAGCAGTTCTTC,CASSLAAGGPGNEQFF
TRBV5-1,-,-,TRBJ2-5,TGCGCCAGCAGCTTGACCCAAGAGACCCAGTACTTC,CASSLTQETQYF
TRBV7-6,once,-,TRBJ2-1,TGTGCCAGCAGCGGCAACAGAGGAAATGAGCAGTTCTTC,CASSGNRGNEQFF
TRBV5-4,-,-,TRBJ1-5,TGTGCCAGCAGTTTTGCAGGGAGTCAACAGCCCCAGCATTTT,CASSFAGSQQPQHF
TRBV5-1,-,-,TRBJ1-1,TGCGCCAGCAGCTTGCTGGTTTCAGAAATCATGAACACTGAAGCTTTCTTT,CASSLLVSEIMNTEAFF
TRBV5-5,once,-,TRBJ1-1,TGTGCCAGCAGCCTGCCGGGACACAACACTGAAGCTTTCTTT,CASSLPGHNTEAFF
TRBV5-4,-,-,TRBJ1-3,TGTGCCAGCAGCTTACAACAGGGAAACACCATATATTTT,CASSLQQGNTIYF
TRBV19,-,TRBD1,TRBJ1-2,TGTGCCAGTCGAGGGGCCCCTCTGGACAGGGGGCTCTCTCATGGCTACACCTTC,CASRGAPLDRGLSHGYTF
TRBV6-5,-,-,TRBJ2-1,TGTGCCAGCAGTAGGGGCAATGAGCAGTTCTTC,CASSRGNEQFF
TRBV7-8,-,-,TRBJ2-7,TGTGCCAGCAGCCAAGGGGTTAGCCAGGGCTACGAGCAGTACTTC,CASSQGVSQGYEQYF
TRBV10-3,few,TRBD2,TRBJ2-4,TGTGCCATCAGTGAGTCTTTAGCGGGTTCAGCCAAAAACATTCAGTACTTC,CAISESLAGSAKNIQYF
TRBV6-6,-,-,TRBJ1-4,TGTGCCAGCAGTTATGACGACAAGGACGGCGAAAAACTGTTTTTT,CASSYDDKDGEKLFF
TRBV4-1,-,-,TRBJ2-2,TGCGCCAGCAGCCAACAGTCCGCGAACACCGGGGAGCTGTTTTTT,CASSQQSANTGELFF
TRBV25-1,-,TRBD1,TRBJ2-3,TGTGCCAGCAGTGGAACCTCCGGGACAGGAAATTTT,CASSGTSGTGNF
TRBV9,-,TRBD1,TRBJ2-7,TGTGCCAGCAGCGTAGGTCCCCAGGGGGCGTACTCCTACGAGCAGTACTTC,CASSVGPQGAYSYEQYF
TRBV9,-,TRBD2,TRBJ2-3,TGTGCCAGCAGCGTAGGGACTAGCGGGGGTGGAGATACGCAGTATTTT,CASSVGTSGGGDTQYF
TRBV19,-,-,TRBJ2-4,TGTGCCAGTAGTATCACAGGGCCAAACATTCAGTACTTC,CASSITGPNIQYF
TRBV18,-,-,TRBJ1-1,TGTGCCAGCTCACCAGGGGTGGGGGCGGTTGGCACTGAAGCTTTCTTT,CASSPGVGAVGTEAFF
TRBV9,-,-,TRBJ2-7,TGTGCCAGCAGCCCAAACTCCGACCGCTACGAGCAGTACTTC,CASSPNSDRYEQYF
TRBV2,-,-,TRBJ2-3,TGTGCCAGCAGTGTCCAGGAAGGGAATACGCAGTATTTT,CASSVQEGNTQYF